The clone carrying this T cell receptor (beta chain) was observed many times. This entry comes from a study of low-dose radiotherapy and immunotherapy resistance in tumors. Study-level background: The schedule for Cohort 2 used 1 Gy per fraction every two weeks, which added up to 13 Gy over 26 weeks. For four cycles from cycle 1 day 1, patients took 300 mg oral aspirin daily. Ipilimumab 1 mg/kg every six weeks, together with nivolumab 240 mg every two weeks, was given intravenously to patients.

Documented time point: after trial treatment. Treatment denoted: LDRT plus nivolumab, ipilimumab, low-dose cyclophosphamide and aspirin (RACIN trial). Patients with advanced, tumor-infiltrating lymphocyte-negative solid tumors were eligible. Primers targeting TRAV and TRBV primed first-strand cDNA, covering alpha and beta chains. A constant-region primer paired with the V-primer adapter amplified TCRs over around 18 PCR cycles. MiXCR, run by TCRdb on the reads, gives a single entry per CDR3 protein. Among 75,000 to 95,000 distinct CDR3 sequences listed, 20% were seen once. The junction had 13 bases not matched to a gene; V was cut back by 5 bases and J by 5 bases. The CDR3 has 18 amino acids. The germline gives CDR1 SGHVS, CDR2 FQNEAQ.

The origin of this receptor is a female donor with ovarian cancer. The chain has TRBV7-8 and TRBJ2-3, with TRBD2 matching 13 bases. This specimen was PBMCs, taken after low-dose radiotherapy plus immunotherapy. CDR3 amino acids: CASSPQGTSGISLDTQYF. The CDR3 region has the DNA TGTGCCAGCAGCCCCCAGGGGACTAGCGGGATTAGTTTAGATACGCAGTATTTT.